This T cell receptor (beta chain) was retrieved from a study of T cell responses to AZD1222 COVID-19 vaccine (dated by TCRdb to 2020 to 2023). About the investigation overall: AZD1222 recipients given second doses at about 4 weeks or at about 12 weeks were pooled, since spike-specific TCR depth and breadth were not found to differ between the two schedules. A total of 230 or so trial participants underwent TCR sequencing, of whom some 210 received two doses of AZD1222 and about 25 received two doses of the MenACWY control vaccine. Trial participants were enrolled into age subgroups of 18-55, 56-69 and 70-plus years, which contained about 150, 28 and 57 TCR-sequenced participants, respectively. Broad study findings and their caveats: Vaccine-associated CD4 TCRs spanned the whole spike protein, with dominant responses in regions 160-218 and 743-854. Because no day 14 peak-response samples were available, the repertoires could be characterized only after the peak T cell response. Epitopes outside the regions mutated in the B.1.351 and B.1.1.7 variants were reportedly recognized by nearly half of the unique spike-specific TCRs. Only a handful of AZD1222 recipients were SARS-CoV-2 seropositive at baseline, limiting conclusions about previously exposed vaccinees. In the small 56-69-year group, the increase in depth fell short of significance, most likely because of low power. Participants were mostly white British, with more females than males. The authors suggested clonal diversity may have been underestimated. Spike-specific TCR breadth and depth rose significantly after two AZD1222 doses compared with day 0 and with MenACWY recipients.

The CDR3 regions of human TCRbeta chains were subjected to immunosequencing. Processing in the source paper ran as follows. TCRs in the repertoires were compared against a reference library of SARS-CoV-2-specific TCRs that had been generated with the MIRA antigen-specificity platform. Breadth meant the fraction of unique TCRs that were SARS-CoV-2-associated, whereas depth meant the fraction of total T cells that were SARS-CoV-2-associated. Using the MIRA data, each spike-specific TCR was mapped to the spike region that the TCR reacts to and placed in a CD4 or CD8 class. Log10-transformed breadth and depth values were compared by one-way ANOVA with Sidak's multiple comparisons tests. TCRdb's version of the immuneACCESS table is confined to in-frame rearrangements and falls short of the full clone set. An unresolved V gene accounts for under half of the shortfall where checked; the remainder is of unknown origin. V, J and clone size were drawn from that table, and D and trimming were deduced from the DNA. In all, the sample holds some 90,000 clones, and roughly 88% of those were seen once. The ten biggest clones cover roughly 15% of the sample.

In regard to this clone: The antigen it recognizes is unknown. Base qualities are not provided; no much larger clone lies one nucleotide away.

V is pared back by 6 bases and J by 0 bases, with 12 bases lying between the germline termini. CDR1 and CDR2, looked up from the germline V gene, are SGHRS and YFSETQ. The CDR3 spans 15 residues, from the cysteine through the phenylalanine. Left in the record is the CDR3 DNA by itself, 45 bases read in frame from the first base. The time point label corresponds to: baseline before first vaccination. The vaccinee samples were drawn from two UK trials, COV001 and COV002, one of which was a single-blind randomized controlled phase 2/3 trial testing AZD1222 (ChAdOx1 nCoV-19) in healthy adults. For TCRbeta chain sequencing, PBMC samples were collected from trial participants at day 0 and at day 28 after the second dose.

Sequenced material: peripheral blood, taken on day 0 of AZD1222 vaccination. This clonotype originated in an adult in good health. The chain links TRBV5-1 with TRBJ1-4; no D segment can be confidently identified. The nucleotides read TGCGCCAGCAAGGAATGGTCCGCAACTAATGAAAAACTGTTTTTT. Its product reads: CASKEWSATNEKLFF.